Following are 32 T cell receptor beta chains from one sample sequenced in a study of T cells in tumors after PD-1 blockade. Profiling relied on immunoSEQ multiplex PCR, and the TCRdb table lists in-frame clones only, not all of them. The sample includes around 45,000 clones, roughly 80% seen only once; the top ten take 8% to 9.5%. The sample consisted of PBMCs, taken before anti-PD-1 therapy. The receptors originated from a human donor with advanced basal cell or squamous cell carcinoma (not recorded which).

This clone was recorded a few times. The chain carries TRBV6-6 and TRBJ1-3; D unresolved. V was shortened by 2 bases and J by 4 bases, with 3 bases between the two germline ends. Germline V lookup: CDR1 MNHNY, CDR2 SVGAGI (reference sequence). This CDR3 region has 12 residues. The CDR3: CASSYEGNTIYF. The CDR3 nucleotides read TGTGCCAGCAGTTACGAGGGAAACACCATATATTTT.

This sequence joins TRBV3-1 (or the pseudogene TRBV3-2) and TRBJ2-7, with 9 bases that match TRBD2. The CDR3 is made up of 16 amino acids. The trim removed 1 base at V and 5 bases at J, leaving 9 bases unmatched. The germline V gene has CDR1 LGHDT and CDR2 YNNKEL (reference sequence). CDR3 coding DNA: TGTGCCAGCAGCCAAGTTCGGCGGGGGGGCTCGCACGAGCAGTACTTC. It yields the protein CASSQVRRGGSHEQYF.

CDR3 sequence (DNA): TGTGCCAGCAGCTTAGTGATGGAGTCCCGGACCAGCTATGGCTACACCTTC. Amino acids: CASSLVMESRTSYGYTF. The chain combines TRBV7-8 with TRBJ1-2; D uncertain. The CDR3 consists of 17 residues. The V and J ends lost 1 base and 4 bases respectively, with 19 bases between them. CDR1 SGHVS and CDR2 FQNEAQ come from the germline V gene.

The DNA of the CDR3 is TGCGCCAGCAGCCATAGGACAGGGGGCGCGGACATGAAGTACGAGCAGTACTTC. Amino acids: CASSHRTGGADMKYEQYF. The V call is TRBV4-1, the J call TRBJ2-7; 11 bases match TRBD1. The CDR3 sequence is 18 residues long. Germline CDR1 and CDR2: MGHRA and YSYEKL. The trim removed 3 bases at V and 4 bases at J, leaving 14 bases unmatched.

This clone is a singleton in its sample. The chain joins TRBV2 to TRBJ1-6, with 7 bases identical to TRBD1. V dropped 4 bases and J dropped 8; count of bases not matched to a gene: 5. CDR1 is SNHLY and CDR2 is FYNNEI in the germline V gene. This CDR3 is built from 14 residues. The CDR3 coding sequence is TGTGCCAGCAGTGGGGGACAGAAAGATTCACCCCTCCACTTT. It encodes CASSGGQKDSPLHF.

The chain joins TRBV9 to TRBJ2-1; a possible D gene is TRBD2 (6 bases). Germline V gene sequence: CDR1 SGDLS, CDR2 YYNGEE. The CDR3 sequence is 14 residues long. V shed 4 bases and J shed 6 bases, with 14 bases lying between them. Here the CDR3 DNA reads TGTGCCAGCAGCCCGACCCCCGGGGGCAATGAGCAGTTCTTC. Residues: CASSPTPGGNEQFF.

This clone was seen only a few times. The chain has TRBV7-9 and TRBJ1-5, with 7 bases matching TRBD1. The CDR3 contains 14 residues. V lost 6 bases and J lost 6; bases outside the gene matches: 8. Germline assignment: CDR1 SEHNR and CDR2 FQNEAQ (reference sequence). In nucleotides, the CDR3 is TGTGCCAGCAGTGGAGGGGGCATTGTTCAGCCCCAGCATTTT. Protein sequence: CASSGGGIVQPQHF.

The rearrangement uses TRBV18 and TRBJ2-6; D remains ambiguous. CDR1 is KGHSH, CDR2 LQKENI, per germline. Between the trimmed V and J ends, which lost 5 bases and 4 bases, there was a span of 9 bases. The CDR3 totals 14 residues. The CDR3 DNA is TGTGCCAGCTCAAGGGTCTCCGGGGCCAACGTCCTGACTTTC. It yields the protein CASSRVSGANVLTF. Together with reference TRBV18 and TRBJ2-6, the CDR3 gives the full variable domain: NAGVMQNPRHLVRRRGQEARLRCSPMKGHSHVYWYRQLPEEGLKFMVYLQKENIIDESGMPKERFSAEFPKEGPSILRIQQVVRGDSAAYFCASSRVSGANVLTFGAGSRLTVL.

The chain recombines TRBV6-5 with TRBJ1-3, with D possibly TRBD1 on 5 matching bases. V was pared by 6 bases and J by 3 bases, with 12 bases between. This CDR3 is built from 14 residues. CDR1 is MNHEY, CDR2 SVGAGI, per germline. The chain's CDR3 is CASRDETVGNTIYF. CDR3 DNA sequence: TGTGCCAGCAGAGACGAGACAGTTGGAAACACCATATATTTT.

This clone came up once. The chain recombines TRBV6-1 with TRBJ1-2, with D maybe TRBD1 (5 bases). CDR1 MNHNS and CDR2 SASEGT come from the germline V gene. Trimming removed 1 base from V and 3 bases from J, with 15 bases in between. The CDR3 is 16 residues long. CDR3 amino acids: CASSEGWGNWDYGYTF. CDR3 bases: TGTGCCAGCAGTGAAGGGTGGGGGAACTGGGACTATGGCTACACCTTC.

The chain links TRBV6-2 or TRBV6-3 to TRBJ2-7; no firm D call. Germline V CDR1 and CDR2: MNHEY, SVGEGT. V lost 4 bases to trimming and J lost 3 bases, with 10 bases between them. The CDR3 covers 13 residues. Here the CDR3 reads CASSFGRNYEQYF. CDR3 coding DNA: TGTGCCAGCAGTTTTGGCAGGAACTACGAGCAGTACTTC.

The CDR3 protein is CASIPNLGLRGGYTF. Here the CDR3 DNA reads TGTGCCAGTATCCCTAACCTTGGGCTACGGGGTGGCTACACCTTC. The V gene is TRBV19, the J gene TRBJ1-2, with D unresolved. V was shortened by 7 bases and J by 7 bases, with 22 bases between the two germline ends. Germline CDR1 and CDR2: LNHDA and SQIVND (reference sequence). CDR3 length: 15 amino acids.

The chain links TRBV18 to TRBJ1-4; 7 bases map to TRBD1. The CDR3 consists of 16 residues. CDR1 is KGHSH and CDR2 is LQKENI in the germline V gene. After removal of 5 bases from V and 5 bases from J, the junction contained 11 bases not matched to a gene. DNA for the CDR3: TGTGCCAGCTCAGCCAATTTCAGGGGGAGAAATGAAAAACTGTTTTTT. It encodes CASSANFRGRNEKLFF.

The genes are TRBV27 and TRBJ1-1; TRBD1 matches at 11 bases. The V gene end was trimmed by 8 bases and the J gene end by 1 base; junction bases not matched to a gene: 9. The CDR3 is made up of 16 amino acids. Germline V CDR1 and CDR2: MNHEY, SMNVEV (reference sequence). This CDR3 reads CASGGGTGGANTEAFF. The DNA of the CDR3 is TGTGCCAGCGGCGGCGGGACAGGGGGTGCGAACACTGAAGCTTTCTTT.

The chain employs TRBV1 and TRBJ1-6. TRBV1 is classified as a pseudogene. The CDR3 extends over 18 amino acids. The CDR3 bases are TGCACCAGCAGCCAAGATTTCAGGGAAAGCGGATATAATTCACCCCTCCACTTT. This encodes CTSSQDFRESGYNSPLHF.

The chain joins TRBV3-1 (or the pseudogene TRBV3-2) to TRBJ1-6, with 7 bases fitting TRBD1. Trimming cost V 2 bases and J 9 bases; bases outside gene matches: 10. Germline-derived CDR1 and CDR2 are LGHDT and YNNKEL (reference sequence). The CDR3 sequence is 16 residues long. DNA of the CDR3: TGTGCCAGCAGCCAAATCCCGACAGGGAGCGGTTCACCCCTCCACTTT. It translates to CASSQIPTGSGSPLHF.

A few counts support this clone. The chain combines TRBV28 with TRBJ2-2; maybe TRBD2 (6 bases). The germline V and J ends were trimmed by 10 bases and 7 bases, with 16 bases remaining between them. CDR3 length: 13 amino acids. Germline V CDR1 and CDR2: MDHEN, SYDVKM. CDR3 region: CATHLGGSGELFF. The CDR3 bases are TGTGCCACCCATCTTGGGGGGAGCGGGGAGCTGTTTTTT.

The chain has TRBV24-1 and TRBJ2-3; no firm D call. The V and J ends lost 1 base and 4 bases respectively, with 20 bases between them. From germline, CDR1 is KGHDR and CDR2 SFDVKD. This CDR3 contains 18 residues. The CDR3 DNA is TGTGCCACCAGTGATTTAATGGACCCCCAGGCGGTCCCAGATACGCAGTATTTT. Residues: CATSDLMDPQAVPDTQYF.

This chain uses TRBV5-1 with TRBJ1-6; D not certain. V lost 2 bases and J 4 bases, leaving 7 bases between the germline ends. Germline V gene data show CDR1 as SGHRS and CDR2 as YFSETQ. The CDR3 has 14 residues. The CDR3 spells CASSFGDYNSPLHF. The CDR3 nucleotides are TGCGCCAGCAGCTTTGGGGATTATAATTCACCCCTCCACTTT.

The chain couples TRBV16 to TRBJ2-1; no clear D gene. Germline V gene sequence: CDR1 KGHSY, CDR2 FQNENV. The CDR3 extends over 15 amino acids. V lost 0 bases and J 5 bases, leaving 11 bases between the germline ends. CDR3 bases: TGTGCCAGCAGCCAATCGGTCATTAGAGACAATGAGCAGTTCTTC. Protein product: CASSQSVIRDNEQFF.

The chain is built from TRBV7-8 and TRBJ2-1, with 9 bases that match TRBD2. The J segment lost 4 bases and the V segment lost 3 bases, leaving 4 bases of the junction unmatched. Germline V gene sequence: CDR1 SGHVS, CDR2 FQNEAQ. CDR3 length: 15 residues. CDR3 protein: CASSLREGPYNEQFF. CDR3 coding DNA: TGTGCCAGCAGCTTGCGGGAGGGCCCGTACAATGAGCAGTTCTTC.

The CDR3 DNA reads as TGTGCCAGCACAAGACAGGGGTTGGGCGAGCAGTACTTC. Protein product: CASTRQGLGEQYF. The chain couples TRBV6-5 to TRBJ2-7; 8 nucleotides match TRBD1. This CDR3 contains 13 residues. Germline V gene lookup returns CDR1 MNHEY and CDR2 SVGAGI. Trimming removed 7 bases from V and 6 bases from J; junction bases left unmatched: 8.

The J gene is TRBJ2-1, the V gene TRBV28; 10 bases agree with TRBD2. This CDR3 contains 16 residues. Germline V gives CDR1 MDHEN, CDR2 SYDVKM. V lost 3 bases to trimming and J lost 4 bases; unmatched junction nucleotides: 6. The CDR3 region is CASSFLGTSEYNEQFF. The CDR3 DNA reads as TGTGCCAGCAGTTTTTTGGGGACTAGCGAGTACAATGAGCAGTTCTTC.

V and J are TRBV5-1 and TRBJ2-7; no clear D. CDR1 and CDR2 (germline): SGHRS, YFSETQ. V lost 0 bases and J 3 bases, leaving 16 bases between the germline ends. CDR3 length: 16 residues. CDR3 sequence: CASSLVTGQINYEQYF. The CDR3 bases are TGCGCCAGCAGCTTGGTTACCGGGCAGATCAACTACGAGCAGTACTTC.

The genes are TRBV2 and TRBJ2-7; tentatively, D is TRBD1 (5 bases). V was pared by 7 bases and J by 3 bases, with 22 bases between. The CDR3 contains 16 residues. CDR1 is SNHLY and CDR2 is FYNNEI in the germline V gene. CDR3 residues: CASTDLEPTVHYEQYF. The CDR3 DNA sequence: TGTGCCAGCACCGATTTGGAGCCGACAGTTCACTACGAGCAGTACTTC.

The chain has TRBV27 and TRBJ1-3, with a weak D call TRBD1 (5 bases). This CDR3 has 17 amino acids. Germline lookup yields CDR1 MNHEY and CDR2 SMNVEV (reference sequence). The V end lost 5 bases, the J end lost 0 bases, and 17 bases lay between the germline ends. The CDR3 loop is CASSRGPRDPSGNTIYF. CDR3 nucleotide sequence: TGTGCCAGCAGTCGGGGCCCCAGGGATCCCTCTGGAAACACCATATATTTT.

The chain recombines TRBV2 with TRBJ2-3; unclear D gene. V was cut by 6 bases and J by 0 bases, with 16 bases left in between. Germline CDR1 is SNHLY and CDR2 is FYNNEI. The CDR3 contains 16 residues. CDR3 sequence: CASRGWADDSTDTQYF. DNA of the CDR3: TGTGCCAGCAGGGGCTGGGCAGACGATAGCACAGATACGCAGTATTTT.

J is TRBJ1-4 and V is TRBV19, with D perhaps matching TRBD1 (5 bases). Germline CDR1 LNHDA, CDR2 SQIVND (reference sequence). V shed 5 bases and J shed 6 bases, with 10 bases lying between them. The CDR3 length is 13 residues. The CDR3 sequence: CASSGGDHEKLFF. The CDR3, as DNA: TGTGCCAGTAGTGGGGGAGACCATGAAAAACTGTTTTTT.

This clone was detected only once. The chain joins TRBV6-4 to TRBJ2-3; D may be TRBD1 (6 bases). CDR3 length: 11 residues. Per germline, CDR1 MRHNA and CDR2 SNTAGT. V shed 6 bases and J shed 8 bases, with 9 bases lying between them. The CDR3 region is CASRQGTTQYF. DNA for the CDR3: TGTGCCAGCAGGCAGGGGACTACGCAGTATTTT.

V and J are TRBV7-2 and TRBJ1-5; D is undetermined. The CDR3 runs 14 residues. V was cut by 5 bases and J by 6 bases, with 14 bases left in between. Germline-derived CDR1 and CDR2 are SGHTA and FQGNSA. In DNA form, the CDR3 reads TGTGCCAGCAGCACGGACCATGGTGGTCAGCCCCAGCATTTT. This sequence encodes CASSTDHGGQPQHF. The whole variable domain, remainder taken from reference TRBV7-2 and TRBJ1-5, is GAGVSQSPSNKVTEKGKDVELRCDPISGHTALYWYRQSLGQGLEFLIYFQGNSAPDKSGLPSDRFSAERTGGSVSTLTIQRTQQEDSAVYLCASSTDHGGQPQHFGDGTRLSIL.

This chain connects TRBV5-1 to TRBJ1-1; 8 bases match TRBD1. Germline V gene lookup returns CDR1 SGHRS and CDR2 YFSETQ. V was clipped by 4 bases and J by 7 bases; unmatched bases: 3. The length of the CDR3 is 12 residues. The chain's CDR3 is CASSLDRVEAFF. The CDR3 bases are TGCGCCAGCAGCCTGGACAGGGTTGAAGCTTTCTTT.

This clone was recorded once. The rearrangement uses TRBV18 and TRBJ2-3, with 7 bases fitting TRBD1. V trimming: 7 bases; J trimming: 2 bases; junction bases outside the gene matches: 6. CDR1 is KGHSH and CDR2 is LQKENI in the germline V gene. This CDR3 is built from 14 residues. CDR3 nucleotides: TGTGCCAGCTTCACGGGACAGCCCACAGATACGCAGTATTTT. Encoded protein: CASFTGQPTDTQYF.